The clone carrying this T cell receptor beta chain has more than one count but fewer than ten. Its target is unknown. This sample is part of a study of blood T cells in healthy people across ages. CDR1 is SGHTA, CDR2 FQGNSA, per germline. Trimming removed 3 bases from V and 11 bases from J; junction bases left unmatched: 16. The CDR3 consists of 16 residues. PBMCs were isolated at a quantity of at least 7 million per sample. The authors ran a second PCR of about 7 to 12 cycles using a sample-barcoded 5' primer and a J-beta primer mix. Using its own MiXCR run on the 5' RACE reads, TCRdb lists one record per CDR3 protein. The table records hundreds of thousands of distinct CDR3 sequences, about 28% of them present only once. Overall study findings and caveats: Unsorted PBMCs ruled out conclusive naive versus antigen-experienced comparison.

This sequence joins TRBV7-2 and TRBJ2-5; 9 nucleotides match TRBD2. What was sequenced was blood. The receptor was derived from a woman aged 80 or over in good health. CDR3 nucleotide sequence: TGTGCCAGCAGCTTCGGGGGGCTAGCGGGGCTCAATGAGCAGTACTTC. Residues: CASSFGGLAGLNEQYF.